The 10 T cell receptor beta chains below were found in one sample sequenced in a study of T cell repertoires in cytomegalovirus infection. TCRdb redid the calling of the reads with MiXCR, one entry per CDR3 protein. The sample yields around 130,000 distinct CDR3 sequences, 8% to 9% seen once. Sequencing used PBMCs. Receptors originate from a human donor in good health (CMV status not recorded). Some clones in this sample may be carry-over from other donors' samples.

The V and J genes are TRBV9 and TRBJ2-5, with D hard to call. Trimming shortened V by 3 bases and J by 1 base, and 13 bases separated the two germline ends. Germline V lookup: CDR1 SGDLS, CDR2 YYNGEE. This CDR3 has 15 amino acids. In DNA, the CDR3 is TGTGCCAGCAGCGGGACGTCGGTCCTCCAAGAGACCCAGTACTTC. This codes for CASSGTSVLQETQYF.

The chain has TRBV19 and TRBJ1-1, with a possible D match to TRBD1 (5 bases). Germline V lookup: CDR1 LNHDA, CDR2 SQIVND (reference sequence). Trimming removed 5 bases at V and 4 bases at J, with 14 bases between. This CDR3 comprises 14 residues. The CDR3 nucleotides read TGTGCCAGTAGTCTCCCGACAGCAGGCACTGAAGCTTTCTTT. This sequence encodes CASSLPTAGTEAFF.

Ten or more counts support this clonotype. The V call is TRBV4-2, the J call TRBJ2-1, with 7 bases fitting TRBD2. Losses at the gene ends were 0 bases for V and 4 bases for J; bases not matched to a gene: 3. The CDR3 sequence is 15 residues long. The germline gives CDR1 LGHNA, CDR2 YNFKEQ. CDR3 coding DNA: TGTGCCAGCAGCCAAGAACGGGGGGTGTACAATGAGCAGTTCTTC. The encoded protein is CASSQERGVYNEQFF.

The table lists this clonotype with many counts. The V call is TRBV6-5, the J call TRBJ2-1; D gene uncertain. This CDR3 comprises 12 residues. V gave up 6 bases and J gave up 5 bases, with 8 bases separating them. Germline CDR1 and CDR2: MNHEY and SVGAGI. The CDR3 nucleotides read TGTGCCAGCAGAAGGTTGGACAATGAGCAGTTCTTC. Its protein is CASRRLDNEQFF.

This clonotype has a count of ten or more. The chain couples TRBV6-2 or TRBV6-3 to TRBJ1-1, with D perhaps TRBD1 (6 bases). V gave up 2 bases and J gave up 7 bases, with 20 bases separating them. Germline assignment: CDR1 MNHEY and CDR2 SVGEGT. The CDR3 runs 16 residues. This chain's CDR3 is CASSYTVGASINEAFF. For the CDR3, the DNA is TGTGCCAGCAGTTACACCGTGGGGGCAAGTATAAATGAAGCTTTCTTT.

This clonotype was seen many times. The chain carries TRBV5-4 and TRBJ1-2, with 9 bases that match TRBD1. CDR3 length: 15 residues. Looked up from germline, CDR1 is SGHNT and CDR2 is YYREEE (reference sequence). J lost 6 bases, V lost 5 bases, and 11 bases had no gene match. The CDR3 reads CASRTGGASVDGYTF. CDR3 coding DNA: TGTGCCAGCAGGACAGGGGGGGCATCTGTTGATGGCTACACCTTC.

J is TRBJ2-1 and V is TRBV6-6, with a weak D call TRBD1 (5 bases). Per germline, CDR1 MNHNY and CDR2 SVGAGI (reference sequence). The CDR3 contains 15 residues. Trimming removed 6 bases from V and 0 bases from J, with 12 bases in between. The CDR3 loop is CASRLQESSYNEQFF. The CDR3 DNA sequence: TGTGCCAGCAGACTACAGGAGAGCTCCTACAATGAGCAGTTCTTC.

The chain recombines TRBV19 with TRBJ1-1, with a possible D match to TRBD1 (6 bases). Trimming took 2 bases from V and 6 from J, leaving 10 bases between them. Germline V gene lookup returns CDR1 LNHDA and CDR2 SQIVND (reference sequence). The length of the CDR3 is 13 residues. The CDR3 is CASSIRQVAEAFF. The CDR3 bases are TGTGCCAGTAGTATAAGACAGGTGGCTGAAGCTTTCTTT.

There are many counts of this clonotype. The chain uses TRBV7-6 and TRBJ2-7, with D perhaps matching TRBD1 (5 bases). V was cut by 0 bases and J by 3 bases, with 6 bases left in between. The germline V gene encodes CDR1 SGHVS and CDR2 FNYEAQ. This CDR3 has 13 residues. The CDR3 coding sequence is TGTGCCAGCAGCTTAGCAGACAGCTACGAGCAGTACTTC. This sequence encodes CASSLADSYEQYF.

This clonotype has just a few counts. The chain uses TRBV2 and TRBJ2-3; D tentatively fits TRBD1 or TRBD2 (6 bases each). Germline CDR1 and CDR2: SNHLY and FYNNEI. The CDR3 sequence is 15 residues long. The germline V and J ends were trimmed by 8 bases and 4 bases, with 19 bases remaining between them. The CDR3 DNA reads TGTGCCAGCGATGCTGGGGGGCGAATCCCAGATACGCAGTATTTT. It yields the protein CASDAGGRIPDTQYF. Together with reference TRBV2 and TRBJ2-3, the CDR3 gives the full variable domain: EPEVTQTPSHQVTQMGQEVILRCVPISNHLYFYWYRQILGQKVEFLVSFYNNEISEKSEIFDDQFSVERPDGSNFTLKIRSTKLEDSAMYFCASDAGGRIPDTQYFGPGTRLTVL.